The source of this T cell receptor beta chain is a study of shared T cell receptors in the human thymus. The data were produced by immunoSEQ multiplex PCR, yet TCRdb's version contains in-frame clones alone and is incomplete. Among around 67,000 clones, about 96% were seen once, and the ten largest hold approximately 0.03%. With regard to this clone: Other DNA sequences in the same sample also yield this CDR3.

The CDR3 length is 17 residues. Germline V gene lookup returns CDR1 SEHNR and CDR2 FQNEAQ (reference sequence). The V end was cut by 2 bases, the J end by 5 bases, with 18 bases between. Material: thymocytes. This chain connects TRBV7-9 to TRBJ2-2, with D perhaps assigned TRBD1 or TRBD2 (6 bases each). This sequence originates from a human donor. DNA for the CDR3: TGTGCCAGCAGCTTAAAGGGTCGGGGGCGTTGGACCGGGGAGCTGTTTTTT. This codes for CASSLKGRGRWTGELFF.